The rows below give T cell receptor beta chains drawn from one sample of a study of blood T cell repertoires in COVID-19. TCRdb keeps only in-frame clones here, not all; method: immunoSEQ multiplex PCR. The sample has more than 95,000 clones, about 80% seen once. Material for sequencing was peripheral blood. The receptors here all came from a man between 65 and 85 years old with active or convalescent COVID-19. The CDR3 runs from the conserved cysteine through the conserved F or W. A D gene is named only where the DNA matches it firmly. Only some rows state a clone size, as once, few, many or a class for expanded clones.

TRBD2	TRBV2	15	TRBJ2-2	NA	TGTGCCAGCAGGGGACTAGCGGGGGGAACCGGGGAGCTGTTTTTT	CASRGLAGGTGELFF
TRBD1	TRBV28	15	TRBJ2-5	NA	TGTGCCAGCAGCACCGGGACAGAGTACCAAGAGACCCAGTACTTC	CASSTGTEYQETQYF
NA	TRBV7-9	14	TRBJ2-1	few	TGTGCCAGCAGCTCACGGGACTCTTACAATGAGCAGTTCTTC	CASSSRDSYNEQFF
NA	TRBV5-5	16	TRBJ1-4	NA	TGTGCCAGCAGCTTGGAAGGGGTGAACCCGGGTGAAAAACTGTTTTTT	CASSLEGVNPGEKLFF
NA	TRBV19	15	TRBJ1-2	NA	TGTGCCAGTTACCCGCAGGGGACGTCCAACTATGGCTACACCTTC	CASYPQGTSNYGYTF
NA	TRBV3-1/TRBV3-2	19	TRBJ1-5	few	TGTGCCAGCAGCCGACCTTTCCCTAAGGCGGGGGACGGGCCCGAGACCCAGCATTTT	CASSRPFPKAGDGPETQHF
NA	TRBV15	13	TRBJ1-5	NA	TGTGCCACCAGCCAGGATAGCAATCAGCCCCAGCATTTT	CATSQDSNQPQHF
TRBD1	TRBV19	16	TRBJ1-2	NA	TGTGCCAGTACTCTATCCCAGCGGACAGGGGGCAGGGGCTACACCTTC	CASTLSQRTGGRGYTF
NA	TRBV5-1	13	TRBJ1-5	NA	TGCGCCAGCAGCTTGCGATCCGGTCAGCCCCAGCATTTT	CASSLRSGQPQHF
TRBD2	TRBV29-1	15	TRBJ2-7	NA	TGCAGCGTCCGGGGACTAGCGGGAGGCTATTACGAGCAGTACTTC	CSVRGLAGGYYEQYF
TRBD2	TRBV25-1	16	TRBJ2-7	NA	TGTGCCAGCAGTGACCCCTACCTAGCGGGGAACTACGAGCAGTACTTC	CASSDPYLAGNYEQYF
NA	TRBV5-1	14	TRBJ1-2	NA	TGCGCCAGCAGCTTGGGGCTGTACGACTATGGCTACACCTTC	CASSLGLYDYGYTF
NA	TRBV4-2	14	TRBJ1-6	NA	TGTGCCAGCAGCCAAGATAATGAGCTTTCACCCCTCCACTTT	CASSQDNELSPLHF
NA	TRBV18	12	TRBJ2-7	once	TGTGCCAGCTCACCATCAACGGGCGAGCAGTACTTC	CASSPSTGEQYF
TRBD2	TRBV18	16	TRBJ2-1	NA	TGTGCCAGCTCAAGCGGACTAGCGGTTACCTACAATGAGCAGTTCTTC	CASSSGLAVTYNEQFF
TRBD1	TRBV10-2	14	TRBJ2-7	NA	TGCGCCAGCAGGACCGGGACAGGGGAGAACGAGCAGTACTTC	CASRTGTGENEQYF
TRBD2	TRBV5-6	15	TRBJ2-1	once	TGTGCCAGCAGTCGTACTAGCGGGAGCTTCGATGAGCAGTTCTTC	CASSRTSGSFDEQFF
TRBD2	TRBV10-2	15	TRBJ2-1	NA	TGCGCCAGCAGCGTCAGCGGGAGGGCCTACAATGAGCAGTTCTTC	CASSVSGRAYNEQFF
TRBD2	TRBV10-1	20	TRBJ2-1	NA	TGCGCCAGCAGTGCGCCGGGACTAGCGGGAATTCACTACTCCTACAATGAGCAGTTCTTC	CASSAPGLAGIHYSYNEQFF
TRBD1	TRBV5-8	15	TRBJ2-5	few	TGTGCCAGCAGCTTCCAGGGGGCGGAACGGGAGACCCAGTACTTC	CASSFQGAERETQYF
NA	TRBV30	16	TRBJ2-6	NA	TGTGCCTGGAGGCCCAGGGACACAGGAGGGGCCAACGTCCTGACTTTC	CAWRPRDTGGANVLTF
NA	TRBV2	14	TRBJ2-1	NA	TGTGCCAGCCGGGTCGGGATCTCCTACAATGAGCAGTTCTTC	CASRVGISYNEQFF
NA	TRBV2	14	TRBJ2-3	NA	TGTGCCAGCAGTGAAGGGAGGGGCACAGATACGCAGTATTTT	CASSEGRGTDTQYF
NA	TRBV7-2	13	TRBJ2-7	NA	TGTGCCAGCAGCGCCGGACTTCGGAACGAGCAGTACTTC	CASSAGLRNEQYF
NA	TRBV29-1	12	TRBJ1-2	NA	TGCAGCGTTGAAGGCGGGGGGAGGCCGGGAGACTTC	CSVEGGGRPGDF
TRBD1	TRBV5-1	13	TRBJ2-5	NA	TGCGCCAGCAGCGGACAGGGGGCAGAGACCCAGTACTTC	CASSGQGAETQYF
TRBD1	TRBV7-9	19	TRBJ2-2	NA	TGTGCCAGCAGCTCCCCGGGACAGGGGGTAATTGGATTTACCGGGGAGCTGTTTTTT	CASSSPGQGVIGFTGELFF
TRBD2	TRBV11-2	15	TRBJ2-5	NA	TGTGCCAGCAGCTCCTCGGGGGGGCCGGTGGAGACCCAGTACTTC	CASSSSGGPVETQYF
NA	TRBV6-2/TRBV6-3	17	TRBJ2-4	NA	TGTGCCAGCAGTTACTCGCGACAGCAGCTAGCCAAAAACATTCAGTACTTC	CASSYSRQQLAKNIQYF
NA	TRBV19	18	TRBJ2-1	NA	TGTGCCAGTAGTATAGGTCCGGAGGGTTATTTTACCTACAATGAGCAGTTCTTC	CASSIGPEGYFTYNEQFF
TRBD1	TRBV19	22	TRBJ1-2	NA	TGTGCCAGTAGTATAGACACTCGTCAGGGGGCCCGACTCCAGGGCTACCCTTATGGCTACACCTTC	CASSIDTRQGARLQGYPYGYTF
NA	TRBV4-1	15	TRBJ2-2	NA	TGCGCCAGCAGCCCTCTCGGCCCGGGGGCCGGGGAGCTGTTTTTT	CASSPLGPGAGELFF
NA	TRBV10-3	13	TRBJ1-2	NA	TGTGCCATCAGTGGCGGCAGCCACTATGGCTACACCTTC	CAISGGSHYGYTF
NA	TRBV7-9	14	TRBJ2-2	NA	TGTGCCAGCAGCTTAAGGCGGGCCAGCGGGGAGCTGTTTTTT	CASSLRRASGELFF
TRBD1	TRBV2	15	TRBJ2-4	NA	TGTGCCAGCACCACAGGGGGCTTGGGCAAAAACATTCAGTACTTC	CASTTGGLGKNIQYF
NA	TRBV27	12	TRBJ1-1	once	TGTGCCAGCAGTTCGGTGAACACTGAAGCTTTCTTT	CASSSVNTEAFF
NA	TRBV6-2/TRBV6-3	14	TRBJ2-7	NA	TGTGCCAGCAGCCCGACTAGGAGGGTTCGCGAGCAGTACTTC	CASSPTRRVREQYF
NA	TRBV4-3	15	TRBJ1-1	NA	TGCGCCAGCAGCCAAGATAGGGGCGTGAACACTGAAGCTTTCTTT	CASSQDRGVNTEAFF
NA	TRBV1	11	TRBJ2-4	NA	TGCACCAGCAGCCAAGGGACTCCCGAGTACTTC	CTSSQGTPEYF
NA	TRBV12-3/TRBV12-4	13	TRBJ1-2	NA	TGTGCCAGCAGTCTTATACAGGGTTATGGCTACACCTTC	CASSLIQGYGYTF
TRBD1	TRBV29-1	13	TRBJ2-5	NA	TGCAGCGTTGAGCCGGGACAGTCGGAGACCCAGTACTTC	CSVEPGQSETQYF
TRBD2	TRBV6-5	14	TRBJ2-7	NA	TGTGCCAGCAGCTCACTAGCGGGAAAGGACGAGCAGTACTTC	CASSSLAGKDEQYF
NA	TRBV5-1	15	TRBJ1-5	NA	TGCGCCAGCAGCGCAAAAGGAGGCCCCAATCAGCCCCAGCATTTT	CASSAKGGPNQPQHF
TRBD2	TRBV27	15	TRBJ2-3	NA	TGTGCCAGCAGTTTAAAGGGACTATTCACAGATACGCAGTATTTT	CASSLKGLFTDTQYF
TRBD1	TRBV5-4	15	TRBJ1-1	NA	TGTGCCAGCAGCCCGGGAGGGGGCTCCGCCACTGAAGCTTTCTTT	CASSPGGGSATEAFF
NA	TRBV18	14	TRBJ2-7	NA	TGTGCCAGCTCACCAGCCCCTGGGACATCGGAGCAGTACTTC	CASSPAPGTSEQYF
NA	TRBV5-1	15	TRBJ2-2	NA	TGCGCCAGCAGCTTGGCCCCGGGAGAGGTCGGGGAGCTGTTTTTT	CASSLAPGEVGELFF
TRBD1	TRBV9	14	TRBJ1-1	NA	TGTGCCAGCAGCCGGGACAGCCTGAACACTGAAGCTTTCTTT	CASSRDSLNTEAFF
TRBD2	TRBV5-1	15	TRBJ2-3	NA	TGCGCCAGCAGCGTCCCGGGACTAGACACAGATACGCAGTATTTT	CASSVPGLDTDTQYF
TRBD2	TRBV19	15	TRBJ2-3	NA	TGTGCCAGTAGTGTGTCGGGAGGGCCCGGAGATACGCAGTATTTT	CASSVSGGPGDTQYF
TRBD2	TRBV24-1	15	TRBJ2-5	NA	TGTGCCACCAGTGAGGCTAGCGGGAGTGGGGAGACCCAGTACTTC	CATSEASGSGETQYF
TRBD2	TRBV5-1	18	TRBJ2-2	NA	TGCGCCAGCAGCTTATTTACTAGCGGGGGACCCAACACCGGGGAGCTGTTTTTT	CASSLFTSGGPNTGELFF
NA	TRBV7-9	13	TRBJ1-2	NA	TGTGCCAGCAGCCCCGTTAGTCGGGGAGGCTACACCTTC	CASSPVSRGGYTF
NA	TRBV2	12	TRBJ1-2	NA	TGTGCCAGCAGTGTTAGCGGGTATGGCTACACCTTC	CASSVSGYGYTF
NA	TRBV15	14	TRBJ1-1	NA	TGTGCCACCAGCAGAGCCACAGCAAACACTGAAGCTTTCTTT	CATSRATANTEAFF